The present T cell receptor beta chain was sequenced within a study of cytomegalovirus exposure and HLA in healthy donors. General study results and limits: Most TCR sequences were seen very rarely across donors, but some public TCRs occurred in many.

Libraries were prepared by immunoSEQ multiplex PCR; TCRdb keeps only in-frame clonotypes and omits some of them. Of fewer than 150,000 clones listed, 80% to 90% are singletons. CDR1 is MNHNS and CDR2 is SASEGT in the germline V gene. V dropped 3 bases and J dropped 2 bases, with 17 bases sitting between them. The CDR3 is 17 amino acids. This clone was seen once. Its antigen is not identified. Sequencing was done on a sample of PBMCs. V gene TRBV6-1 combines with J gene TRBJ1-5; D is unresolved. This receptor was identified in a man between 18 and 29 years old in good health and CMV-seropositive. CDR3 region: CASSDSTGLVGNQPQHF. For the CDR3, the DNA is TGTGCCAGCAGTGATTCTACCGGACTCGTTGGCAATCAGCCCCAGCATTTT.